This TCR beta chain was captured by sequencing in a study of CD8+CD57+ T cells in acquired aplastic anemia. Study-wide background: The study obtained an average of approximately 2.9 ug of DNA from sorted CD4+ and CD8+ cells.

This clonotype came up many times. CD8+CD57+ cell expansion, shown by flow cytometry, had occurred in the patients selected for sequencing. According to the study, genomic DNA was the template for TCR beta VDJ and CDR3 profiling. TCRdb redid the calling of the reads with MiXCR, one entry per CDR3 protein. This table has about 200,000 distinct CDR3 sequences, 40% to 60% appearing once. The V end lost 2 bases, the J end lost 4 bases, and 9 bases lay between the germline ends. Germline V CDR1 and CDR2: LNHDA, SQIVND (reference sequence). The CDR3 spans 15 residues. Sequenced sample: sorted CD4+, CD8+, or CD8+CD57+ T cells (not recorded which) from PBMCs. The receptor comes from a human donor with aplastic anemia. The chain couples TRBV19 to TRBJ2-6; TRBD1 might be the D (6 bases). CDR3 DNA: TGTGCCAGTAGTATACAGGGGTCCGGGGCCAACGTCCTGACTTTC. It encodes CASSIQGSGANVLTF.